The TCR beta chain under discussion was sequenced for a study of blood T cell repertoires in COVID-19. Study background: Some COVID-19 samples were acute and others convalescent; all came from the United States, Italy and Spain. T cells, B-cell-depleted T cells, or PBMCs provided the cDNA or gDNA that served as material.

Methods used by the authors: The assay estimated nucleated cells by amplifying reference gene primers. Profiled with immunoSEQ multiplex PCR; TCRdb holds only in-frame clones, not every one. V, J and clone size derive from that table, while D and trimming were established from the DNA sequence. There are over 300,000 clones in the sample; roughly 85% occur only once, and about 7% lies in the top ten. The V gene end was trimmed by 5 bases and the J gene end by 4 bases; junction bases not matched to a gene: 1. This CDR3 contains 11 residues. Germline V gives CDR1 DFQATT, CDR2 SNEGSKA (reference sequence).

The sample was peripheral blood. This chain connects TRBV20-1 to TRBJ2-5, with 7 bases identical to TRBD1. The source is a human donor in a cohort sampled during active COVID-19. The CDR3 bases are TGCAGTGCTCAGGGGGTAGAGACCCAGTACTTC. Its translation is CSAQGVETQYF.